This T cell receptor beta chain stems from a study of cytomegalovirus exposure and HLA in healthy donors. Worth noting for this clone: The antigen is unknown.

PCR amplification relied on 60 Vbeta primers (plus 13 Jbeta primers). Method: immunoSEQ multiplex PCR; TCRdb's copy keeps in-frame clones and lacks some. The sample has about 150,000 clones, 82% seen once. CDR3 length: 15 residues. V shed 5 bases, J shed 2 bases, and the junction held 7 bases outside the gene matches. CDR1 and CDR2 from the germline V gene are LNHDA and SQIVND (reference sequence). Study observations and caveats: Several top significant clusters appeared, in a later analysis, to be linked to common viral pathogens. Most TCR sequences were uncommon, yet certain public TCRs appeared in many donors. TCR beta V- and J-gene trimming, according to a later analysis, was linked to a missense DCLRE1C variant.

Sequencing was carried out using PBMCs. The sequence was obtained from a woman between 45 and 65 years old in good health and CMV-seropositive. The chain is built from TRBV19 and TRBJ2-7; 9 bases align to TRBD1. CDR3 loop: CASSPDRGPTYEQYF. The CDR3 region has the DNA TGTGCCAGTAGTCCGGACAGGGGACCCACCTACGAGCAGTACTTC.